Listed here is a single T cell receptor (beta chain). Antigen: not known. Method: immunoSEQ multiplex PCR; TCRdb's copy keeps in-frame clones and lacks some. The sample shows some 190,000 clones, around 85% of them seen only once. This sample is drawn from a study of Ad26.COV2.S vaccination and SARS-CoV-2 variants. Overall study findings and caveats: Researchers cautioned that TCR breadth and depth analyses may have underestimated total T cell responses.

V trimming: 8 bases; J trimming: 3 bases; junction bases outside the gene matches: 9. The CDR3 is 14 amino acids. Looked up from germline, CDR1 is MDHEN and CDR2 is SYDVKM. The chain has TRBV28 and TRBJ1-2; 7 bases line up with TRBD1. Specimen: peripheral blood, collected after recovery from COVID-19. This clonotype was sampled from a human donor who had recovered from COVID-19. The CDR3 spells CASVGGGADYGYTF. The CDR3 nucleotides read TGTGCCAGCGTCGGAGGGGGCGCGGACTATGGCTACACCTTC.